This T cell receptor beta chain was retrieved from a study of a mutant IDH1 vaccine in newly diagnosed glioma. This sample's time point: week 35, safety follow-up. Doses comprised 300 ug of mutant IDH1 20-mer peptide each, plus topical imiquimod. The data were produced by immunoSEQ multiplex PCR, yet TCRdb's version contains in-frame clones alone and is incomplete. The sample has about 60,000 clones, 84% seen once. Regarding this clone: Its specificity is unknown.

The sequence came from a man younger than 40 with glioma. The specimen comprised PBMCs, sampled from a glioma patient whose treatment included an IDH1 peptide vaccine.

CDR3 sequence (DNA): TGTGCCAGCAGCGTAGATGGACTAGCGGCATACGAGCAGTACTTC. Its translation: CASSVDGLAAYEQYF. The chain couples TRBV9 to TRBJ2-7; TRBD2 matches at 10 bases. The CDR3 sequence is 15 residues long. The junction had 4 bases not matched to a gene; V was cut back by 0 bases and J by 4 bases. Germline loops: CDR1 SGDLS, CDR2 YYNGEE.